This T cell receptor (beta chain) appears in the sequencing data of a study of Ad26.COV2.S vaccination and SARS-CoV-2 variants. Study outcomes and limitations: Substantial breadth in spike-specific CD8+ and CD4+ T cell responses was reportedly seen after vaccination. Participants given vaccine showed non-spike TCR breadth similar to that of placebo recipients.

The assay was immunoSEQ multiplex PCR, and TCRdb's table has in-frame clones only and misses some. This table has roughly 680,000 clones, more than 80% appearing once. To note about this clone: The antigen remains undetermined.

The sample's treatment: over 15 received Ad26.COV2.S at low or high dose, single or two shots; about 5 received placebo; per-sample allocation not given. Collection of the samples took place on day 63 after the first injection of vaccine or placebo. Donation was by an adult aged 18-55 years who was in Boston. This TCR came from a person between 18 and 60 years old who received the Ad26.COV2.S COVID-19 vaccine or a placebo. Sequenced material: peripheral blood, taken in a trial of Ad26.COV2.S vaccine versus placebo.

CDR3 bases: TGTGCCAGTAGTAGGCAGACAGCAACCTACGAGCAGTACTTC. Translated, it gives CASSRQTATYEQYF. The V gene is TRBV19, the J gene TRBJ2-7, with D maybe TRBD1 (5 bases). V shed 4 bases and J shed 2 bases, with 12 bases lying between them. In germline, CDR1 is LNHDA, CDR2 SQIVND (reference sequence). This CDR3 has 14 residues.